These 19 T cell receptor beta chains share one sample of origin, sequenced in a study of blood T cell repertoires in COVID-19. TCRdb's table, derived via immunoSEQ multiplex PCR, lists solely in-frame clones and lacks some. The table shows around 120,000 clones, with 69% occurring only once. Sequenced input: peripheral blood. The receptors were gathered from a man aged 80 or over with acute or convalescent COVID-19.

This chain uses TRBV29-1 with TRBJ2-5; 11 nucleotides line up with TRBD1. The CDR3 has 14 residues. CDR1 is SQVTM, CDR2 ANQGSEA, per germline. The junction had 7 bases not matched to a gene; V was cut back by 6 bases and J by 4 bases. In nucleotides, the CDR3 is TGCAGCGTCGGTATGGACAGGGGGCGAGAGACCCAGTACTTC. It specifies CSVGMDRGRETQYF.

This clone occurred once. In nucleotides, the CDR3 is TGTGCCAGCAGTTTATCGATGGTAGAGGGGGTTGAGCAGTTCTTC. This translates into CASSLSMVEGVEQFF. This sequence joins TRBV27 and TRBJ2-1, with D perhaps TRBD1 (6 bases). The CDR3 extends over 15 amino acids. Trimming cost V 0 bases and J 9 bases, with 15 bases left between them. Germline V lookup: CDR1 MNHEY, CDR2 SMNVEV (reference sequence).

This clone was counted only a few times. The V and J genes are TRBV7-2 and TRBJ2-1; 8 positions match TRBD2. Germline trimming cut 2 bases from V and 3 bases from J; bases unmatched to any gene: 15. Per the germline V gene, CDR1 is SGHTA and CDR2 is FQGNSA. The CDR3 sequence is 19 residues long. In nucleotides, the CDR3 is TGTGCCAGCAGCTTAAGAGGACTAGCCCCCCTCCAGGGCTACAATGAGCAGTTCTTC. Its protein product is CASSLRGLAPLQGYNEQFF.

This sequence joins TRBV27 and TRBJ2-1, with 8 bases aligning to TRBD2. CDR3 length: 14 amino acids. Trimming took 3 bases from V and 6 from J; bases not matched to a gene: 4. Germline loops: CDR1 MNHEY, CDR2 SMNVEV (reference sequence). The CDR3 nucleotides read TGTGCCAGCAGTTTCCGACTAGCGAGCAATGAGCAGTTCTTC. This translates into CASSFRLASNEQFF.

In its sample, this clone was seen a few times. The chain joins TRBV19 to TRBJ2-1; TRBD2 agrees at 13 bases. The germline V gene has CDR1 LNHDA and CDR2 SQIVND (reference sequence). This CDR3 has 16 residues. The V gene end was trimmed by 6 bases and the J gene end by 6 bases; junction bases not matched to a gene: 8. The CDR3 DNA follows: TGTGCCAGTAGGCGCCCGGGACTAGCGGGGACCAATGAGCAGTTCTTC. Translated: CASRRPGLAGTNEQFF. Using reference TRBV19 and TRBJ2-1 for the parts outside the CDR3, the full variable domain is DGGITQSPKYLFRKEGQNVTLSCEQNLNHDAMYWYRQDPGQGLRLIYYSQIVNDFQKGDIAEGYSVSREKKESFPLTVTSAQKNPTAFYLCASRRPGLAGTNEQFFGPGTRLTVL.

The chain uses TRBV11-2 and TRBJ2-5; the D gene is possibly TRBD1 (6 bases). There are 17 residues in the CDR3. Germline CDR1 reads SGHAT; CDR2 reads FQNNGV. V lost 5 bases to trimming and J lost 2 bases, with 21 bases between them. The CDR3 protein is CASSPGPQGAIQETQYF. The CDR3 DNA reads TGTGCCAGCAGCCCCGGTCCACAGGGAGCTATTCAAGAGACCCAGTACTTC.

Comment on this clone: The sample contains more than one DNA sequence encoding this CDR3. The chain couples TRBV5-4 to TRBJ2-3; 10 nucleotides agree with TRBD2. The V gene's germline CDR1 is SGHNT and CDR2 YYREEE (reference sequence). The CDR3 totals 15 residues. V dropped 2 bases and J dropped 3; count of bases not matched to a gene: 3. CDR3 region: CASSLRTSGTDTQYF. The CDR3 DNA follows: TGTGCCAGCAGCTTACGGACTAGCGGAACAGATACGCAGTATTTT.

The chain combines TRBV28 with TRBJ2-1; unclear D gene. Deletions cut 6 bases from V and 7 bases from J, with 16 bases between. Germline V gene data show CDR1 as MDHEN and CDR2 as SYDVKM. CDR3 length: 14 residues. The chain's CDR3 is CASSLRLPGNEQFF. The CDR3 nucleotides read TGTGCCAGCAGCCTTAGGCTCCCGGGTAATGAGCAGTTCTTC.

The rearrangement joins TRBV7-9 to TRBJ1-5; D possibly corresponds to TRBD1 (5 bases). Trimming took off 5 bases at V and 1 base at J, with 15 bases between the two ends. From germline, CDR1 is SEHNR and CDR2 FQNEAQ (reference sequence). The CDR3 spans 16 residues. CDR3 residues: CASSHWGQSSNQPQHF. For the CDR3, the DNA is TGTGCCAGCAGCCACTGGGGCCAAAGCAGCAATCAGCCCCAGCATTTT.

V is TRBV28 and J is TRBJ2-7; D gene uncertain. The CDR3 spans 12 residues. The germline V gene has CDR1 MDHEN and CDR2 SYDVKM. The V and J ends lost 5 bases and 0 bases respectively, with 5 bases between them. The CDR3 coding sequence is TGTGCCAGCAGTCAAGCCTCCTACGAGCAGTACTTC. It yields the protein CASSQASYEQYF.

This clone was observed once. The CDR3 DNA reads as TGTGCCAGCAGCCCCGGGACTACCGAATACAATGAGCAGTTCTTC. It encodes CASSPGTTEYNEQFF. The V call is TRBV11-2, the J call TRBJ2-1, with TRBD2 matching 7 bases. The germline gives CDR1 SGHAT, CDR2 FQNNGV. V lost 5 bases, J lost 4 bases, and 8 bases stayed unmatched. The CDR3 is made up of 15 amino acids.

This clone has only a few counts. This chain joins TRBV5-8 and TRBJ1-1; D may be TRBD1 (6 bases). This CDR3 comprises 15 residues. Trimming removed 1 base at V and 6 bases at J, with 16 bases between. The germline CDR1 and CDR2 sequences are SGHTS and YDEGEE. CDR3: CASSLWQGMESEAFF. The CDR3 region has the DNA TGTGCCAGCAGCTTGTGGCAGGGGATGGAATCTGAAGCTTTCTTT.

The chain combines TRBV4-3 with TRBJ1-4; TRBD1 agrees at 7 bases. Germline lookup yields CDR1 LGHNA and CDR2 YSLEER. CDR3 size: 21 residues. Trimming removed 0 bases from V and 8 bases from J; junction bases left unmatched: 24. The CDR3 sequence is CASSQEAFRTFGTVRNEKLFF. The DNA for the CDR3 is TGCGCCAGCAGCCAAGAGGCCTTTAGAACTTTCGGGACAGTAAGGAACGAAAAACTGTTTTTT.

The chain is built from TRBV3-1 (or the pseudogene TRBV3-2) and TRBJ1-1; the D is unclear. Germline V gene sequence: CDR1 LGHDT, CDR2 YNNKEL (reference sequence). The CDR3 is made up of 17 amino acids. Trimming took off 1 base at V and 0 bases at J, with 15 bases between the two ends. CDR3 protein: CASSQARGSGLNTEAFF. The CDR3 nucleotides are TGTGCCAGCAGCCAAGCTAGAGGCTCGGGGTTGAACACTGAAGCTTTCTTT.

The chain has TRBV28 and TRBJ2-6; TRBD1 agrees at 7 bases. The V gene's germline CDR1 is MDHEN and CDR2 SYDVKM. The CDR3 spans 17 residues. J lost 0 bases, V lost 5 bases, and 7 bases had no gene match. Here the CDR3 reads CASSPTGKHSGANVLTF. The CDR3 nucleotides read TGTGCCAGCAGTCCGACAGGGAAACACTCTGGGGCCAACGTCCTGACTTTC. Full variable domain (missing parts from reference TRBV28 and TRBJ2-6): DVKVTQSSRYLVKRTGEKVFLECVQDMDHENMFWYRQDPGLGLRLIYFSYDVKMKEKGDIPEGYSVSREKKERFSLILESASTNQTSMYLCASSPTGKHSGANVLTFGAGSRLTVL.

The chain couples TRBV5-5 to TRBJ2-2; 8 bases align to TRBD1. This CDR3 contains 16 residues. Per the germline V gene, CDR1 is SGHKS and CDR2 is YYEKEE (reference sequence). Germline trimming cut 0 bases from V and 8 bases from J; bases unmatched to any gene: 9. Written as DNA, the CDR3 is TGTGCCAGCAGCTTGGTGTGGACAGGGATTTCTGGGGAGCTGTTTTTT. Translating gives CASSLVWTGISGELFF.

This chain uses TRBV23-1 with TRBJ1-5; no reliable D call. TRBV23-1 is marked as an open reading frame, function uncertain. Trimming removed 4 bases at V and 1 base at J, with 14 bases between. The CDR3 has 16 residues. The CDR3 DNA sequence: TGCGCCAGCAGTCCCCGGGTAGGTTTCAGCAATCAGCCCCAGCATTTT. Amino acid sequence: CASSPRVGFSNQPQHF.

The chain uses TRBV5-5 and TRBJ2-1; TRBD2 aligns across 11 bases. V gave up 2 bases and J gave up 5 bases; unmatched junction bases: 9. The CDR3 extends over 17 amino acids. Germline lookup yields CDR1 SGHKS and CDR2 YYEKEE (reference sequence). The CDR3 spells CASSFRSGRALHNEQFF. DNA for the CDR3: TGTGCCAGCAGCTTTCGTAGCGGGAGGGCCTTACACAATGAGCAGTTCTTC.

CDR3: CASSVQGGYEQYF. CDR3 DNA: TGTGCCAGCAGTGTACAGGGGGGGTACGAGCAGTACTTC. This chain links TRBV28 with TRBJ2-7, with TRBD1 as a possible D gene (8 bases). The CDR3 covers 13 residues. V was clipped by 5 bases and J by 4 bases, with 12 bases between them. CDR1 is MDHEN and CDR2 is SYDVKM in the germline V gene. The full variable domain, rest sourced from reference TRBV28 and TRBJ2-7, is DVKVTQSSRYLVKRTGEKVFLECVQDMDHENMFWYRQDPGLGLRLIYFSYDVKMKEKGDIPEGYSVSREKKERFSLILESASTNQTSMYLCASSVQGGYEQYFGPGTRLTVT.